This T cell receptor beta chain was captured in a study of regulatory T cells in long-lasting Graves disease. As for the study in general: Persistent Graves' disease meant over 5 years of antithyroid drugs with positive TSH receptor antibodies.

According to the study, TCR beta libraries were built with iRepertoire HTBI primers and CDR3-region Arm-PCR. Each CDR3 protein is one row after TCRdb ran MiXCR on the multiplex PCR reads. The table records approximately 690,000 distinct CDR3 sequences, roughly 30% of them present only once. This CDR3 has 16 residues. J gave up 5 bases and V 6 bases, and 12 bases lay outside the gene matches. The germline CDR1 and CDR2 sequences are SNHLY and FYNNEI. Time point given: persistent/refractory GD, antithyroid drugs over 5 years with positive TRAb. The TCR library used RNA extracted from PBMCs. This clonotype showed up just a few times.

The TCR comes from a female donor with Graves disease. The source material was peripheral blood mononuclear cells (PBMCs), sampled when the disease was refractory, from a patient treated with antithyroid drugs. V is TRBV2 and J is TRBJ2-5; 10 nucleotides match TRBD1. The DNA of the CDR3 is TGTGCCAGCAGCCGGAACGACAGGGGGCAGAGGGAGACCCAGTACTTC. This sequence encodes CASSRNDRGQRETQYF.